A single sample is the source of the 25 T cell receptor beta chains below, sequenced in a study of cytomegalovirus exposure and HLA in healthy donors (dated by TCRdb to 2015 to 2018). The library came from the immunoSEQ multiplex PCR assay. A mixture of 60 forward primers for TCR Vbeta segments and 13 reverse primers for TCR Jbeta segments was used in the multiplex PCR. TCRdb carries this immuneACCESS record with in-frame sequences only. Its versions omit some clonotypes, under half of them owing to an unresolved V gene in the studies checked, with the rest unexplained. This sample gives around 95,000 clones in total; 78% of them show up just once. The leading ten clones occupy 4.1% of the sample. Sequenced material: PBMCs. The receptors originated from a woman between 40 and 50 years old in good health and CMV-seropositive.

CDR3 DNA: TGCAGCGTTGACAATACCCGACAGGGGGCCGGCGAGCAGTACTTC. It codes for CSVDNTRQGAGEQYF. The chain links TRBV29-1 to TRBJ2-7, with 10 bases matching TRBD1. CDR1 and CDR2 from the germline V gene are SQVTM and ANQGSEA. With V trimmed by 3 bases and J by 6 bases, 11 bases remained unmatched. This CDR3 is built from 15 residues.

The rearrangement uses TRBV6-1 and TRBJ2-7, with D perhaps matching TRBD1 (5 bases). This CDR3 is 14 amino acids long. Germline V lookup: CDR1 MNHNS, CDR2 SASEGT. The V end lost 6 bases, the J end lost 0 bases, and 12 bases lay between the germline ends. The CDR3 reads CASRPSGYSYEQYF. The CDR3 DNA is TGTGCCAGCAGACCCTCAGGGTACTCCTACGAGCAGTACTTC.

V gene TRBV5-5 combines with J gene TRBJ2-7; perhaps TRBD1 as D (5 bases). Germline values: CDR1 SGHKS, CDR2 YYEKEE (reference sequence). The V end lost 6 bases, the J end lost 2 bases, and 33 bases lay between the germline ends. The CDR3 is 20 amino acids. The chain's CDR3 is CASTRREPRPLRGPAYEQYF. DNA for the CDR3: TGTGCCAGCACCCGCAGGGAACCTCGTCCACTACGAGGACCCGCCTACGAGCAGTACTTC.

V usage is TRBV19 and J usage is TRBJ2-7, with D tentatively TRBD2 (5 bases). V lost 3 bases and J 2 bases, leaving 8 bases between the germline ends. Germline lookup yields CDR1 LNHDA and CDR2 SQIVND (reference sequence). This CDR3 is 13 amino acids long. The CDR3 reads CASSIEGTYEQYF. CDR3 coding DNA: TGTGCCAGTAGTATCGAGGGAACCTACGAGCAGTACTTC.

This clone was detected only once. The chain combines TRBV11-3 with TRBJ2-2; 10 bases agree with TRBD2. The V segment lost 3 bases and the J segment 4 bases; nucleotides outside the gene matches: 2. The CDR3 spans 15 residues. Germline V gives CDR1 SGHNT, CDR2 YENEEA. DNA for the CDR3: TGTGCCAGCAGCTTTTGGACTAGCGGCACCGGGGAGCTGTTTTTT. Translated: CASSFWTSGTGELFF.

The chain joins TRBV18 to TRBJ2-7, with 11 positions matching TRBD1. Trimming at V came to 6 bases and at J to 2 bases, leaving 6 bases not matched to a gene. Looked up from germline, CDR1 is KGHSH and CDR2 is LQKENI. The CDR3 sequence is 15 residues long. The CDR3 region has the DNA TGTGCCAGCTCGGACCCGGGACAGGGGGCCTACGAGCAGTACTTC. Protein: CASSDPGQGAYEQYF.

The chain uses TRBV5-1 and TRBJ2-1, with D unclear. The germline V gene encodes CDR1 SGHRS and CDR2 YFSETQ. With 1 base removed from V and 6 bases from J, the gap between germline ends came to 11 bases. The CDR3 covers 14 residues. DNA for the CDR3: TGCGCCAGCAGCTTGATGGCTGGTCCCAATGAGCAGTTCTTC. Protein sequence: CASSLMAGPNEQFF. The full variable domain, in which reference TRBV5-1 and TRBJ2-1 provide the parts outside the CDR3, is KAGVTQTPRYLIKTRGQQVTLSCSPISGHRSVSWYQQTPGQGLQFLFEYFSETQRNKGNFPGRFSGRQFSNSRSEMNVSTLELGDSALYLCASSLMAGPNEQFFGPGTRLTVL.

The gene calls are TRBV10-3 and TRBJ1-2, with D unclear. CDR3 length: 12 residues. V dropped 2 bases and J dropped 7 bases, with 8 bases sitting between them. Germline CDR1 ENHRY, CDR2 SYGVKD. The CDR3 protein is CAISEASGGYTF. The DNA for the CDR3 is TGTGCCATCAGTGAGGCCAGCGGTGGCTACACCTTC.

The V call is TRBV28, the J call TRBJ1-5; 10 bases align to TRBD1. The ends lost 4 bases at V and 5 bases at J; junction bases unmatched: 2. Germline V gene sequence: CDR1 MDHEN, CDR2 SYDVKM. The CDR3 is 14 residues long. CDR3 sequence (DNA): TGTGCCAGCAGTTATGGGACAGGGGATCAGCCCCAGCATTTT. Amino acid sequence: CASSYGTGDQPQHF.

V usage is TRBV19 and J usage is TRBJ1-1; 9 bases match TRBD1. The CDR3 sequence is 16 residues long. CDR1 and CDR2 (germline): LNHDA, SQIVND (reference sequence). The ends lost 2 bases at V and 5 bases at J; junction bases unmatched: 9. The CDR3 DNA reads TGTGCCAGTAGTATACTGCCGGGACAGGGCCGGACTGAAGCTTTCTTT. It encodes CASSILPGQGRTEAFF. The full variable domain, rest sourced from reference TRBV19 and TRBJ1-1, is DGGITQSPKYLFRKEGQNVTLSCEQNLNHDAMYWYRQDPGQGLRLIYYSQIVNDFQKGDIAEGYSVSREKKESFPLTVTSAQKNPTAFYLCASSILPGQGRTEAFFGQGTRLTVV.

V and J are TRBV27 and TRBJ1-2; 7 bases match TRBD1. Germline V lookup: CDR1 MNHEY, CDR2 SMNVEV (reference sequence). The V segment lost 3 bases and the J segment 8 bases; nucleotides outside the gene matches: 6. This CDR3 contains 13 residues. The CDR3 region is CASSLTGLLGYTF. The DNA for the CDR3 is TGTGCCAGCAGTTTGACAGGGCTTCTCGGCTACACCTTC.

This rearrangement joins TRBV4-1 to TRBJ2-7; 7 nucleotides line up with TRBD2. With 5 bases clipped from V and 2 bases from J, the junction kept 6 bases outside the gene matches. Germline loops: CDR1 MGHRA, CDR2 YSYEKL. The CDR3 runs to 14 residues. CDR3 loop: CASSWGGDTYEQYF. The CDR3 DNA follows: TGCGCCAGCAGCTGGGGGGGAGACACCTACGAGCAGTACTTC.

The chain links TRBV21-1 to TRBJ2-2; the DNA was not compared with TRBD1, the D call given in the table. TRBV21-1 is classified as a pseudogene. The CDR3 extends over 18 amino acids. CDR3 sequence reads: CASSKARRQGPNTGELFF. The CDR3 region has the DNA TGTGCCAGCAGCAAAGCGCGTAGACAGGGCCCGAACACCGGGGAGCTGTTTTTT.

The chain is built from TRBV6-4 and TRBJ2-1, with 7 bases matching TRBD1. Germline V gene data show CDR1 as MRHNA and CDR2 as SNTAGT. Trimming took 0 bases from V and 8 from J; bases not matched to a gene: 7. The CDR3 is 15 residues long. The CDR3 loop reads CASSDSGQAMDEQFF. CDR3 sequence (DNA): TGTGCCAGCAGTGACTCTGGACAGGCTATGGATGAGCAGTTCTTC.

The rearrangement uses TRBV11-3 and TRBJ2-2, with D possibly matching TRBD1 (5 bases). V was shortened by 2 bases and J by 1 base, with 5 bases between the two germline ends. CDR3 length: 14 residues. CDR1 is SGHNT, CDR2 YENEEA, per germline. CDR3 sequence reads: CASSLTGNTGELFF. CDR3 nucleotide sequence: TGTGCCAGCAGCTTAACAGGGAACACCGGGGAGCTGTTTTTT.

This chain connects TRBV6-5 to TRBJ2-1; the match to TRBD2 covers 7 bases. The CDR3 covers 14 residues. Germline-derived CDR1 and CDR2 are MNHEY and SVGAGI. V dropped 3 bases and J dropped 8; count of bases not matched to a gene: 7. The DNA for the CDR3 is TGTGCCAGCAGTTATTGGCGGGAGAACGATGAGCAGTTCTTC. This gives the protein CASSYWRENDEQFF.

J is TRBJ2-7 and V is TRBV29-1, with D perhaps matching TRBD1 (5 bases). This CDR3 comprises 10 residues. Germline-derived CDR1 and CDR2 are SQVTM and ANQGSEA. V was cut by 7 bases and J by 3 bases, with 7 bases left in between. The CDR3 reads CSAQGYEQYF. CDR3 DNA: TGCAGCGCCCAGGGCTACGAGCAGTACTTC.

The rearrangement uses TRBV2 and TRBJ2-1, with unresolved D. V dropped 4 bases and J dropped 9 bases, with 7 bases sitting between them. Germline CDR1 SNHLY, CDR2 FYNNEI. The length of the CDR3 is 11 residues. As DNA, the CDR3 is TGTGCCAGCAGTGTCCGGAGTGAGCAGTTCTTC. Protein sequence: CASSVRSEQFF.

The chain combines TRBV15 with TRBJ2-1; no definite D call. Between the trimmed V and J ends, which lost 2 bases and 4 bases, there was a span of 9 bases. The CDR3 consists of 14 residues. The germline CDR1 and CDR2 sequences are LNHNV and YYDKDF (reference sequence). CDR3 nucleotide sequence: TGTGCCACCAGCAGAAGGCCCGGGTACAATGAGCAGTTCTTC. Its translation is CATSRRPGYNEQFF. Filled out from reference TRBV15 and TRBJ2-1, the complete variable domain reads DAMVIQNPRYQVTQFGKPVTLSCSQTLNHNVMYWYQQKSSQAPKLLFHYYDKDFNNEADTPDNFQSRRPNTSFCFLDIRSPGLGDTAMYLCATSRRPGYNEQFFGPGTRLTVL.

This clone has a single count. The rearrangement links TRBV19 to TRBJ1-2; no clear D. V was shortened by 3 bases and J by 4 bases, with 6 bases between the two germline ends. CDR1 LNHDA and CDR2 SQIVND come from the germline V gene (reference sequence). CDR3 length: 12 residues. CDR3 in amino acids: CASSIARYGYTF. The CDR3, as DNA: TGTGCCAGTAGTATCGCGCGCTATGGCTACACCTTC.

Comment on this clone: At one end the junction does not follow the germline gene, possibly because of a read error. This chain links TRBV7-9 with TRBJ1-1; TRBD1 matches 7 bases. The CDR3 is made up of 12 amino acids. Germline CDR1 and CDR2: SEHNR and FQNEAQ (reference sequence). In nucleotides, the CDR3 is TGTTCCAGCAGGAGAGAGGGACAGGAAGCTTTCTTT. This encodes CSSRREGQEAFF.

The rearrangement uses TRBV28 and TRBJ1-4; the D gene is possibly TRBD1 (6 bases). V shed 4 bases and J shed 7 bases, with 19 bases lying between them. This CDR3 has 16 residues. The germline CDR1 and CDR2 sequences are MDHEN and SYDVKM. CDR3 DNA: TGTGCCAGCAGTTCCCCTTTTGCAGGGGATGGTGAAAAACTGTTTTTT. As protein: CASSSPFAGDGEKLFF.

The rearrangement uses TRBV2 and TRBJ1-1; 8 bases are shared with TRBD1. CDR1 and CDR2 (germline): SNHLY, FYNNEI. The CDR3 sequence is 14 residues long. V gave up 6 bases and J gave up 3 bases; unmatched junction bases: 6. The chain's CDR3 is CASRDRAADTEAFF. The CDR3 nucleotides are TGTGCCAGCAGGGACAGGGCCGCGGACACTGAAGCTTTCTTT.

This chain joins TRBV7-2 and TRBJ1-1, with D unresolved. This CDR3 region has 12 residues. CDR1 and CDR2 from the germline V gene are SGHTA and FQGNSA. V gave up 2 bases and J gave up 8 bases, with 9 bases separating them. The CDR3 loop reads CASSLLGTEAFF. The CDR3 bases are TGTGCCAGCAGCTTACTAGGAACCGAAGCTTTCTTT.

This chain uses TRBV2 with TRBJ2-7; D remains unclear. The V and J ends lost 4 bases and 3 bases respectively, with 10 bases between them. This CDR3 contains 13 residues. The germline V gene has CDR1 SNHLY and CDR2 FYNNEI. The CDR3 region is CASSGQVHYEQYF. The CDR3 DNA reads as TGTGCCAGCAGTGGTCAGGTCCACTACGAGCAGTACTTC.